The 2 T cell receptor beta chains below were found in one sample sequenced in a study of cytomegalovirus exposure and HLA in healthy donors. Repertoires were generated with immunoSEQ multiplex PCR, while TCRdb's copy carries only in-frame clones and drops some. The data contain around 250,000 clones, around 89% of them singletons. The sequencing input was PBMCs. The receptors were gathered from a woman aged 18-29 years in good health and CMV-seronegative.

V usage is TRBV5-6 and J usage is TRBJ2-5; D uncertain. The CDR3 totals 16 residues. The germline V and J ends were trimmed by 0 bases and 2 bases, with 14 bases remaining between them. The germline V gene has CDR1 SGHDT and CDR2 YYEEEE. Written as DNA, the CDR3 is TGTGCCAGCAGCTTGGTTCGAGGCGCAGATCAAGAGACCCAGTACTTC. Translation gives CASSLVRGADQETQYF. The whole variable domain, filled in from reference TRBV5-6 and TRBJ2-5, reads DAGVTQSPTHLIKTRGQQVTLRCSPKSGHDTVSWYQQALGQGPQFIFQYYEEEERQRGNFPDRFSGHQFPNYSSELNVNALLLGDSALYLCASSLVRGADQETQYFGPGTRLLVL.

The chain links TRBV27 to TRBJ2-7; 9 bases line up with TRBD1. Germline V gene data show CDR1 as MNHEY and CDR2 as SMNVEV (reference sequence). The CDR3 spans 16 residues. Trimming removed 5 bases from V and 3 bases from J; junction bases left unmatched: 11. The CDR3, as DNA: TGTGCCAGCAGTGACCGAACCGGGACAGGGAGCTACGAGCAGTACTTC. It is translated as CASSDRTGTGSYEQYF.